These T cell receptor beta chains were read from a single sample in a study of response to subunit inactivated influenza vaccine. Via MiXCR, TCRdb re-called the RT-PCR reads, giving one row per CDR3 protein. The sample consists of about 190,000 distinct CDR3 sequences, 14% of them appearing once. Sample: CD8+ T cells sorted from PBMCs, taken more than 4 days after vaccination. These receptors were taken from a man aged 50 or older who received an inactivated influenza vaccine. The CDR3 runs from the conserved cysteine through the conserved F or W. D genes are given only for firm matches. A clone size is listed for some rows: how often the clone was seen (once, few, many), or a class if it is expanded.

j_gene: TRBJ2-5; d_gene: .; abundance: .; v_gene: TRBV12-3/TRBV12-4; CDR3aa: CASSLGGGGGTETQYF; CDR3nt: TGTGCCAGCAGTTTAGGGGGAGGGGGGGGCACGGAGACCCAGTACTTC
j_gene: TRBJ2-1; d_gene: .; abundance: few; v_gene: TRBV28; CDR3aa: CASSNPLGAGEQFF; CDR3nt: TGTGCCAGCAGTAATCCCCTAGGAGCGGGTGAGCAGTTCTTC
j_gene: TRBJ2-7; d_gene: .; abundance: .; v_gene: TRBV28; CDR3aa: CASSLFFLFLPFREQYF; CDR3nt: TGTGCCAGCAGTTTATTTTTCTTGTTTTTACCATTCAGGGAGCAGTACTTC
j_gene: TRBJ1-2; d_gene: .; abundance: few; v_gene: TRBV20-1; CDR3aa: CSALTEDGGYTF; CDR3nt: TGCAGTGCCCTTACAGAAGATGGTGGCTACACCTTC
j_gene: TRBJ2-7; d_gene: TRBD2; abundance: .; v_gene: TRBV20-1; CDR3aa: CSARGRGSSYEQYF; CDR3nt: TGCAGTGCTAGAGGGCGGGGGAGCTCCTACGAGCAGTACTTC
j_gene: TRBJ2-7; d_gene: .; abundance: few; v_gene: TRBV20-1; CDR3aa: CSASGGSYEQYF; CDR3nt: TGCAGTGCTAGTGGGGGGTCCTACGAGCAGTACTTC
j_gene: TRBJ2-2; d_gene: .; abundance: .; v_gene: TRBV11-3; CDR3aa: CASSSLDTGELFF; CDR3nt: TGTGCCAGCAGCTCACTCGACACCGGGGAGCTGTTTTTT
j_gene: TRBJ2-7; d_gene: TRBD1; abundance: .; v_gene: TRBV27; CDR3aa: CASSLGQGVYEQYF; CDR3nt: TGTGCCAGCAGTTTAGGACAGGGGGTCTACGAGCAGTACTTC
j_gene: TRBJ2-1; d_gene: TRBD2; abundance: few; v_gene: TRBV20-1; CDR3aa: CSAREGLAVYNEQFF; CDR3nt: TGCAGTGCTAGAGAGGGACTAGCGGTCTACAATGAGCAGTTCTTC
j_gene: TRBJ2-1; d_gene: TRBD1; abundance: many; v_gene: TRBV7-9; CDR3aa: CASSQGQTYNEQFF; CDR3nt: TGTGCCAGCAGCCAGGGACAGACCTACAATGAGCAGTTCTTC
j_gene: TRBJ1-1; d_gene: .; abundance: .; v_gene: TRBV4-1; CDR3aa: CASSQVSRGDTEAFF; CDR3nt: TGCGCCAGCAGCCAAGTGTCACGGGGTGACACTGAAGCTTTCTTT
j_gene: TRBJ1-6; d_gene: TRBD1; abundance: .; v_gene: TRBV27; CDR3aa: CASSLSVGGGSPLHF; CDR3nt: TGTGCCAGCAGTTTATCAGTAGGGGGCGGTTCACCCCTCCACTTT
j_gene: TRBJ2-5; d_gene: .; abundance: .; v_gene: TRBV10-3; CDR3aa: CAISEGGELETQYF; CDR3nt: TGTGCCATCAGTGAAGGCGGGGAATTAGAGACCCAGTACTTC
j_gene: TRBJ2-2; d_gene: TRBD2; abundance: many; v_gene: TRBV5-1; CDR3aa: CASSLVSGRDTGELFF; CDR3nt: TGCGCCAGCAGCTTGGTGAGCGGGAGAGACACCGGGGAGCTGTTTTTT
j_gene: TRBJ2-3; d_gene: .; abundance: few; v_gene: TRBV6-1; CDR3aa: CASRRTDTTDTQYF; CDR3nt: TGTGCCAGCAGGAGGACAGATACCACAGATACGCAGTATTTT
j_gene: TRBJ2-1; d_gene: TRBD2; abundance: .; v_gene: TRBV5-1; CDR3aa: CASSGRTSGSLDEQFF; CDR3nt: TGCGCCAGCAGCGGCCGGACTAGCGGGAGTCTTGATGAGCAGTTCTTC
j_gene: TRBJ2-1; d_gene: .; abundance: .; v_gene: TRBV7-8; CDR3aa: CASSERASSGPYNEQFF; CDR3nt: TGTGCCAGCAGCGAGAGGGCTAGCTCAGGCCCCTACAATGAGCAGTTCTTC
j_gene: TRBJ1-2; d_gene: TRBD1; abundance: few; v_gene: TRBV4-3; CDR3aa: CASSPKYRGLGYTF; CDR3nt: TGCGCCAGCAGCCCTAAGTACAGGGGGCTTGGCTACACCTTC
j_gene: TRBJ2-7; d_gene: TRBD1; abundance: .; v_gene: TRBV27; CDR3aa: CASSSGTGRAYEQYF; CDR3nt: TGTGCCAGCAGTTCCGGGACAGGGAGAGCCTACGAGCAGTACTTC
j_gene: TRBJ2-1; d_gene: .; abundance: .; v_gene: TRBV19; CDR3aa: CASRDMGGYNEQFF; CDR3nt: TGTGCCAGTAGAGATATGGGGGGATACAATGAGCAGTTCTTC
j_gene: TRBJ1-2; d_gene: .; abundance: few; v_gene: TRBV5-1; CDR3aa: CASSHHWGDYGYTF; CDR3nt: TGCGCCAGCAGCCACCACTGGGGAGACTATGGCTACACCTTC
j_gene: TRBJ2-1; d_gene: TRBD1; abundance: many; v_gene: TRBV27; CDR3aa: CASRYRGRGNEQFF; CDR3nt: TGTGCCAGCAGATACAGGGGGCGAGGCAATGAGCAGTTCTTC
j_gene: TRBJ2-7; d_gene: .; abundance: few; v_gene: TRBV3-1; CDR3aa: CASSQDSGDTYEQYF; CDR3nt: TGTGCCAGCAGCCAAGACTCAGGGGACACCTACGAGCAGTACTTC
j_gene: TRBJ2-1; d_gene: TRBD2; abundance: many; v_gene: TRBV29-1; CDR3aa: CSVEGADPGLAGGSYNEQFF; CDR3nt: TGCAGCGTTGAAGGGGCGGACCCGGGACTAGCGGGAGGATCCTACAATGAGCAGTTCTTC
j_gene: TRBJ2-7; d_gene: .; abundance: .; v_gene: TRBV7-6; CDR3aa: CASSSTQGTYEQYF; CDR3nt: TGTGCCAGCAGCTCCACACAGGGAACCTACGAGCAGTACTTC
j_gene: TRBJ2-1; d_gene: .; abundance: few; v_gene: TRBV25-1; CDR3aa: CASSGGETHEQFF; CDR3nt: TGTGCCAGCAGTGGCGGAGAGACGCATGAGCAGTTCTTC
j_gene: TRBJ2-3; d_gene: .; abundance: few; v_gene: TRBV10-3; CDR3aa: CAISEFTGTPPRLNTQYF; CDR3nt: TGTGCCATCAGTGAGTTTACCGGGACTCCGCCCCGCTTGAATACGCAGTATTTT
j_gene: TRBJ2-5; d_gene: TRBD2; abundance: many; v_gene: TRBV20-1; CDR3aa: CSDRPTGGGETQYF; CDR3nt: TGCAGTGACCGCCCGACCGGCGGGGGAGAGACCCAGTACTTC
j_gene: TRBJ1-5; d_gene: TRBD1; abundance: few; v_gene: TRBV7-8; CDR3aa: CASSRGRGQNENQPQHF; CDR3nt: TGTGCCAGCAGCCGGGGAAGGGGGCAGAATGAAAATCAGCCCCAGCATTTT
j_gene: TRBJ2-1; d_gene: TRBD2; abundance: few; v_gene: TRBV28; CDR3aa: CASSLLTSGDNEQFF; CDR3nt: TGTGCCAGCAGTTTATTGACTAGCGGGGACAATGAGCAGTTCTTC
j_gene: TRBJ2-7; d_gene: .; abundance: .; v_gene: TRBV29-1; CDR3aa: CSVGGQPYEQYF; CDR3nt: TGCAGCGTTGGGGGCCAGCCCTACGAGCAGTACTTC
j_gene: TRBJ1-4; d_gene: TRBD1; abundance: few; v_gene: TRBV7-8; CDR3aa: CASSLVSTGVGEKLFF; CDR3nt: TGTGCCAGCAGCTTAGTCTCGACAGGGGTGGGTGAAAAACTGTTTTTT
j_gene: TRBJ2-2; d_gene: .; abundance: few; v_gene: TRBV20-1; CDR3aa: CSARRENTGELFF; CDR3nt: TGCAGTGCTAGACGGGAAAACACCGGGGAGCTGTTTTTT
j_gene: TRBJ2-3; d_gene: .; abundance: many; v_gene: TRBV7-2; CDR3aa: CASSFGAASTDTQYF; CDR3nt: TGTGCCAGCAGCTTTGGGGCAGCTAGCACAGATACGCAGTATTTT
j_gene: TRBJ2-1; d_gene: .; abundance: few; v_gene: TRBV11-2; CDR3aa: CASSTGAYGFEQFF; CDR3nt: TGTGCCAGCAGCACTGGGGCGTACGGGTTTGAGCAGTTCTTC
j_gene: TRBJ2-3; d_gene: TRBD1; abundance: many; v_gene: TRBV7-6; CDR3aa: CASSVGTASTDTQYF; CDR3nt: TGTGCCAGCAGCGTCGGGACAGCTAGCACAGATACGCAGTATTTT
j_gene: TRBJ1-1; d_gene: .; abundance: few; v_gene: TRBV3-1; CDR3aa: CASSTGFLDTEAFF; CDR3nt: TGTGCCAGCAGTACAGGGTTTTTGGACACTGAAGCTTTCTTT
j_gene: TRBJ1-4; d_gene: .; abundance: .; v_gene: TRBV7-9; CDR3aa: CASSSGTTNEKLFF; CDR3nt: TGTGCCAGCAGCTCGGGCACAACTAATGAAAAACTGTTTTTT
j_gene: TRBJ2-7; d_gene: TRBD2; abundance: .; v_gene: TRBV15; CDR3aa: CATSVRTSASYEQYF; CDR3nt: TGTGCCACCAGCGTACGCACTAGCGCCTCCTACGAGCAGTACTTC
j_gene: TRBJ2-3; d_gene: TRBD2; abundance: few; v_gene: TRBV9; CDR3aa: CASSLTSGWGDTQYF; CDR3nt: TGTGCCAGCAGCCTAACTAGCGGGTGGGGAGATACGCAGTATTTT
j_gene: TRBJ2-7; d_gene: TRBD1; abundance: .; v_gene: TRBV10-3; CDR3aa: CAIRTGTGVEQYF; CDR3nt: TGTGCCATCAGAACCGGGACAGGGGTCGAGCAGTACTTC
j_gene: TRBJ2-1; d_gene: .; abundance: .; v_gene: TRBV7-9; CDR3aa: CASSVAGTSKYNEQFF; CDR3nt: TGTGCCAGCAGCGTCGCCGGGACTTCGAAGTACAATGAGCAGTTCTTC
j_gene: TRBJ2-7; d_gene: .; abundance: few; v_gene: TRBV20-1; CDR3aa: CSASSGQGLPYEQYF; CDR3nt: TGCAGTGCTAGTTCTGGTCAGGGACTTCCCTACGAGCAGTACTTC
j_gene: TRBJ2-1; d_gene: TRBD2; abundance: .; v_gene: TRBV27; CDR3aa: CASSLLLSGGASHEQFF; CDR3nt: TGTGCCAGCAGTTTATTATTAAGCGGGGGGGCCTCCCATGAGCAGTTCTTC
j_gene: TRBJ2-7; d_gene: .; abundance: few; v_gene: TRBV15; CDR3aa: CATSTTRHLTYEQYF; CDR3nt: TGTGCCACCAGCACAACCAGACACCTAACCTACGAGCAGTACTTC
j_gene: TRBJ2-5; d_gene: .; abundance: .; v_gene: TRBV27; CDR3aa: CASSFPGEETQYF; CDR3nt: TGTGCCAGCAGTTTCCCCGGGGAAGAGACCCAGTACTTC
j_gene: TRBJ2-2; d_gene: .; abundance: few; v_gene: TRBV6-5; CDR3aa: CASSYSVFAGELFF; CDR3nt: TGTGCCAGCAGTTACTCCGTTTTCGCCGGGGAGCTGTTTTTT
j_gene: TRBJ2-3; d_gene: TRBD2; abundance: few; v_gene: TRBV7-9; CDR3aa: CASSPTSDTDTQYF; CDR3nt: TGTGCCAGCAGCCCGACTAGCGACACAGATACGCAGTATTTT
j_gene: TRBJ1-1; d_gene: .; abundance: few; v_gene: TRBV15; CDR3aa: CATSRDFAGRNTEAFF; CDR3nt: TGTGCCACCAGCAGAGATTTTGCTGGGAGGAACACTGAAGCTTTCTTT